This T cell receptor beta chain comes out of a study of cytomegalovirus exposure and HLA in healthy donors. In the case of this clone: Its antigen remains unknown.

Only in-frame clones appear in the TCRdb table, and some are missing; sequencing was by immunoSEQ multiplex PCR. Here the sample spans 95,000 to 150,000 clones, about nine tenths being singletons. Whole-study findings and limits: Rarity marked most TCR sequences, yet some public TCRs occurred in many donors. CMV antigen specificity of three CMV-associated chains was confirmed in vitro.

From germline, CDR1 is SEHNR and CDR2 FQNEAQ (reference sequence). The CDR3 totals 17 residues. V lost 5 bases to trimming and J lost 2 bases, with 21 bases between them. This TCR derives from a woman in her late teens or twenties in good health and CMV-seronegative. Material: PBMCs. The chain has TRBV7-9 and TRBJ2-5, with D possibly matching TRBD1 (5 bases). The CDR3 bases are TGTGCCAGCAGCACCCCCCCTGGGGCAGGAAAGCAAGAGACCCAGTACTTC. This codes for CASSTPPGAGKQETQYF.